The 28 T cell receptor beta chains below all came from one sample that was sequenced in a study of T-cell memory formation after mild COVID-19. TCRdb used MiXCR to reprocess the 5' RACE reads, holding one entry per CDR3 protein. This table holds under 600,000 distinct CDR3 sequences, about 20% found once. Sequencing was performed on PBMCs or a T cell subset sorted from them (not recorded which). The source is an adult woman who had mild COVID-19 (a few samples of this study predate the infection). Cell type and time point are not known.

The rearrangement uses TRBV20-1 and TRBJ2-3; D is uncertain. Germline V CDR1 and CDR2: DFQATT, SNEGSKA (reference sequence). V shed 0 bases and J shed 3 bases, with 16 bases lying between them. The CDR3 is 16 residues long. CDR3 region: CSARDYVTSFTDTQYF. CDR3 bases: TGCAGTGCTAGAGACTATGTCACATCATTTACAGATACGCAGTATTTT.

The sample holds many counts of this clonotype. The chain combines TRBV7-9 with TRBJ2-5; 8 bases align to TRBD2. The CDR3 totals 15 residues. Germline CDR1 is SEHNR and CDR2 is FQNEAQ (reference sequence). V gave up 4 bases and J gave up 1 base; unmatched junction bases: 5. The CDR3 DNA follows: TGTGCCAGCAGCTCCGGGGGGGGCCGCCAAGAGACCCAGTACTTC. As protein: CASSSGGGRQETQYF.

This clonotype showed up just a few times. V gene TRBV7-2 combines with J gene TRBJ1-1; D unclear. This CDR3 is built from 13 residues. The ends were cut back, 5 bases at V and 10 bases at J, with 17 bases in the middle. CDR1 is SGHTA and CDR2 is FQGNSA in the germline V gene. The CDR3 sequence is CASSPHRLYRAFF. CDR3 bases: TGTGCCAGCAGCCCTCATAGATTATATAGAGCTTTCTTT.

The rearrangement joins TRBV19 to TRBJ2-1; D might be TRBD1 or TRBD2, each matching 5 bases. CDR3 size: 14 residues. From germline, CDR1 is LNHDA and CDR2 SQIVND (reference sequence). The V end lost 3 bases, the J end lost 8 bases, and 14 bases lay between the germline ends. This CDR3 reads CASSIRGPRDEQFF. CDR3 bases: TGTGCCAGTAGTATCCGGGGACCCCGGGATGAGCAGTTCTTC.

J is TRBJ1-5 and V is TRBV12-3 or TRBV12-4; D remains unclear. The CDR3 contains 14 residues. V lost 3 bases and J lost 3, with 9 bases in between. CDR3 bases: TGTGCCAGCAGTTTTTGGGGTATCAATCAGCCCCAGCATTTT. Encoded protein: CASSFWGINQPQHF.

In its sample, this clonotype was seen a few times. The J gene is TRBJ2-1, the V gene TRBV5-1; 10 bases are shared with TRBD1. The V and J ends lost 6 bases and 5 bases, in that order; junction bases with no gene match: 5. CDR1 is SGHRS and CDR2 is YFSETQ in the germline V gene. This CDR3 spans 14 amino acids. The CDR3 DNA is TGCGCCAGCATCGACAGGGGGCGCGACAATGAGCAGTTCTTC. It yields the protein CASIDRGRDNEQFF.

This clonotype appeared a few times. The V and J genes are TRBV5-1 and TRBJ2-3, with TRBD2 matching over 8 bases. The germline gives CDR1 SGHRS, CDR2 YFSETQ. The CDR3 sequence is 15 residues long. V lost 5 bases and J lost 0; bases outside the gene matches: 5. The CDR3, as DNA: TGCGCCAGCAGGCAGACTAGCGATAGCACAGATACGCAGTATTTT. Translated: CASRQTSDSTDTQYF.

This clonotype was seen only a few times. This chain links TRBV5-1 with TRBJ2-7, with D tentatively TRBD2 (6 bases). There are 15 residues in the CDR3. Per the germline V gene, CDR1 is SGHRS and CDR2 is YFSETQ. The V and J ends lost 4 bases and 6 bases respectively, with 20 bases between them. CDR3 in DNA: TGCGCCAGCAGCCTGGGGACCTTCGGGAGTTCCGAGCAGTACTTC. Translated: CASSLGTFGSSEQYF.

The gene calls are TRBV20-1 and TRBJ1-4, with D maybe TRBD1 (5 bases). Germline V lookup: CDR1 DFQATT, CDR2 SNEGSKA (reference sequence). This CDR3 comprises 15 residues. V was trimmed by 0 bases and J by 4 bases, leaving 12 bases between them. CDR3 protein: CSARDLTGDNEKLFF. In DNA form, the CDR3 reads TGCAGTGCTAGAGATCTCACAGGAGATAATGAAAAACTGTTTTTT.

This clonotype appeared a few times. The junction differs from germline at one of its ends, possibly a read error. V and J are TRBV7-9 and TRBJ2-1; 10 nucleotides align to TRBD2. CDR3 length equals 13 residues. Germline V gene data show CDR1 as SEHNR and CDR2 as FQNEAQ (reference sequence). The CDR3 coding sequence is TGTGCCAGCAGACACCGTGGACTAGCGGAGGCAGTCTTC. It translates to CASRHRGLAEAVF.

Ten or more counts support this clonotype. J is TRBJ2-2 and V is TRBV7-3, with no clear D. V lost 3 bases and J lost 8, with 10 bases in between. Germline CDR1 is SGHTA and CDR2 is FQGTGA. This CDR3 is 13 amino acids long. CDR3 DNA: TGTGCCAGCAGCTTCCACCAATTTGGGGAGCTGTTTTTT. It codes for CASSFHQFGELFF.

The table lists this clonotype with many counts. This rearrangement joins TRBV5-4 to TRBJ2-7; D remains ambiguous. Per the germline V gene, CDR1 is SGHNT and CDR2 is YYREEE (reference sequence). The CDR3 loop spans 13 amino acids. V lost 0 bases and J 2 bases, leaving 6 bases between the germline ends. The CDR3 DNA reads as TGTGCCAGCAGCTTGGACAGTGCCTACGAGCAGTACTTC. Translation: CASSLDSAYEQYF.

The genes are TRBV18 and TRBJ1-4; D is unresolved. Trimming pared 5 bases from V and 0 bases from J, leaving 13 bases between. This CDR3 has 16 amino acids. Germline V lookup: CDR1 KGHSH, CDR2 LQKENI. CDR3 sequence reads: CASSSMDSSTNEKLFF. The CDR3 nucleotides read TGTGCCAGCTCATCTATGGACTCTTCAACTAATGAAAAACTGTTTTTT.

This clonotype showed up just a few times. The rearrangement uses TRBV7-8 and TRBJ2-7; the match to TRBD1 covers 7 bases. Trimming cost V 5 bases and J 6 bases; bases outside gene matches: 13. From germline, CDR1 is SGHVS and CDR2 FQNEAQ. The CDR3 totals 15 residues. In DNA form, the CDR3 reads TGTGCCAGCAGCCCTGGGACAGTGCTAGGGAGCGAGCAGTACTTC. This gives the protein CASSPGTVLGSEQYF. The whole variable domain, remainder taken from reference TRBV7-8 and TRBJ2-7, is GAGVSQSPRYKVAKRGQDVALRCDPISGHVSLFWYQQALGQGPEFLTYFQNEAQLDKSGLPSDRFFAERPEGSVSTLKIQRTQQEDSAVYLCASSPGTVLGSEQYFGPGTRLTVT.

This chain connects TRBV25-1 to TRBJ2-1, with TRBD2 identical over 13 bases. From germline, CDR1 is MGHDK and CDR2 SYGVNS. J gave up 4 bases and V 7 bases, and 25 bases lay outside the gene matches. The CDR3 length is 22 residues. CDR3 protein: CASIVPIAGGLAGTHPYNEQFF. The CDR3 region has the DNA TGTGCCAGCATAGTCCCTATAGCAGGGGGACTAGCGGGAACTCATCCTTACAATGAGCAGTTCTTC. The full variable domain, its missing parts supplied by reference TRBV25-1 and TRBJ2-1, is EADIYQTPRYLVIGTGKKITLECSQTMGHDKMYWYQQDPGMELHLIHYSYGVNSTEKGDLSSESTVSRIRTEHFPLTLESARPSHTSQYLCASIVPIAGGLAGTHPYNEQFFGPGTRLTVL.

The V call is TRBV18, the J call TRBJ2-3; D ambiguous. Germline assignment: CDR1 KGHSH and CDR2 LQKENI. The length of the CDR3 is 12 residues. Trimming removed 3 bases from V and 14 bases from J, with 15 bases in between. CDR3 coding DNA: TGTGCCAGCTCACCGATGGCTTCCCGGGCGTATTTT. This gives the protein CASSPMASRAYF. Full variable domain (rest looked up from reference TRBV18 and TRBJ2-3): NAGVMQNPRHLVRRRGQEARLRCSPMKGHSHVYWYRQLPEEGLKFMVYLQKENIIDESGMPKERFSAEFPKEGPSILRIQQVVRGDSAAYFCASSPMASRAYFGPGTRLTVL.

V and J are TRBV5-5 and TRBJ2-7; D is possibly TRBD2 (5 bases). Germline loops: CDR1 SGHKS, CDR2 YYEKEE (reference sequence). Between the trimmed V and J ends, which lost 4 bases and 0 bases, there was a span of 14 bases. The CDR3 consists of 15 residues. The CDR3, as DNA: TGTGCCAGCAGCCCAGCGGTGGCAGTCTCCTACGAGCAGTACTTC. This codes for CASSPAVAVSYEQYF.

The chain joins TRBV7-9 to TRBJ2-1, with TRBD2 matching 8 bases. CDR3 length: 18 amino acids. Germline V CDR1 and CDR2: SEHNR, FQNEAQ (reference sequence). V shed 1 base, J shed 3 bases, and the junction held 11 bases outside the gene matches. The chain's CDR3 is CASSLVRGTSSDYNEQFF. CDR3 DNA sequence: TGTGCCAGCAGCTTAGTCCGAGGGACTAGTTCTGACTACAATGAGCAGTTCTTC. Full variable domain (remainder filled in from reference TRBV7-9 and TRBJ2-1): DTGVSQNPRHKITKRGQNVTFRCDPISEHNRLYWYRQTLGQGPEFLTYFQNEAQLEKSRLLSDRFSAERPKGSFSTLEIQRTEQGDSAMYLCASSLVRGTSSDYNEQFFGPGTRLTVL.

In nucleotides, the CDR3 is TGTGCTAGTGGTTTGGTACAAGGGGGCGGTGAGCAGTTCTTC. Protein sequence: CASGLVQGGGEQFF. V usage is TRBV12-5 and J usage is TRBJ2-1; 7 bases line up with TRBD1. Losses at the gene ends were 0 bases for V and 9 bases for J; bases not matched to a gene: 5. The CDR3 totals 14 residues. Germline-derived CDR1 and CDR2 are LGHNT and FRNRAP.

The chain joins TRBV15 to TRBJ2-3; D may be TRBD2 (6 bases). The germline CDR1 and CDR2 sequences are LNHNV and YYDKDF (reference sequence). The V gene lost 8 bases and the J gene lost 5 bases, with 17 bases spanning the gap. There are 14 residues in the CDR3. CDR3 DNA sequence: TGTGCCACCTCCCCGGGGACTTGGGGAGATACGCAGTATTTT. The encoded protein is CATSPGTWGDTQYF. The variable domain in full, completed from reference TRBV15 and TRBJ2-3, reads DAMVIQNPRYQVTQFGKPVTLSCSQTLNHNVMYWYQQKSSQAPKLLFHYYDKDFNNEADTPDNFQSRRPNTSFCFLDIRSPGLGDTAMYLCATSPGTWGDTQYFGPGTRLTVL.

The chain joins TRBV19 to TRBJ2-7; 9 bases align to TRBD1. The germline V gene encodes CDR1 LNHDA and CDR2 SQIVND (reference sequence). After removal of 3 bases from V and 5 bases from J, the junction contained 8 bases not matched to a gene. The CDR3 loop spans 15 amino acids. The CDR3 loop is CASSIRRTGEDEQYF. The CDR3 region has the DNA TGTGCCAGTAGTATTCGCCGGACAGGGGAAGACGAGCAGTACTTC.

This clonotype was counted a few times. The chain combines TRBV3-1 with TRBJ2-7; 7 nucleotides agree with TRBD2. With V trimmed by 0 bases and J by 2 bases, 4 bases remained unmatched. This CDR3 contains 15 residues. Germline CDR1 LGHDT, CDR2 YNNKEL (reference sequence). CDR3 nucleotide sequence: TGTGCCAGCAGCCAAGAGGAAGCGGGGACCTACGAGCAGTACTTC. Encoded protein: CASSQEEAGTYEQYF.

The table lists this clonotype with many counts. The chain carries TRBV5-1 and TRBJ2-1; the D gene could be TRBD1 or TRBD2 (5 bases each). The CDR3 covers 14 residues. The germline gives CDR1 SGHRS, CDR2 YFSETQ. Trimming removed 5 bases from V and 2 bases from J, with 11 bases in between. The chain's CDR3 is CASSMGETYNEQFF. CDR3 DNA: TGCGCCAGCAGTATGGGGGAGACCTACAATGAGCAGTTCTTC.

This clonotype has just a few counts. The V and J genes are TRBV6-5 and TRBJ1-2, with no clear D. V lost 2 bases, J lost 2 bases, and 9 bases lay in between. The CDR3 covers 14 residues. Germline V gives CDR1 MNHEY, CDR2 SVGAGI. DNA of the CDR3: TGTGCCAGCAGTTACAGCGACTTAAACTATGGCTACACCTTC. Protein product: CASSYSDLNYGYTF.

This sequence joins TRBV7-3 and TRBJ2-5; TRBD1 agrees at 7 bases. Germline loops: CDR1 SGHTA, CDR2 FQGTGA. V trimming: 6 bases; J trimming: 2 bases; junction bases outside the gene matches: 12. The CDR3 loop spans 16 amino acids. DNA of the CDR3: TGTGCCAGCAGACAGCTACAGGGGTTGGCTCAAGAGACCCAGTACTTC. Protein product: CASRQLQGLAQETQYF.

The chain carries TRBV5-1 and TRBJ2-6; TRBD2 matches at 11 bases. Unmatched junction bases numbered 10, after V lost 5 bases and J lost 0 bases. The CDR3 has 19 residues. CDR1 is SGHRS and CDR2 is YFSETQ in the germline V gene. The CDR3 nucleotides read TGCGCCAGCAGTATAGCGGGAGGGCCCCAGGGCTCTGGGGCCAACGTCCTGACTTTC. Encoded protein: CASSIAGGPQGSGANVLTF.

The chain has TRBV20-1 and TRBJ2-3; unclear D gene. The CDR3 length is 12 residues. Deletions cut 2 bases from V and 4 bases from J, with 7 bases between. Germline CDR1 DFQATT, CDR2 SNEGSKA (reference sequence). The CDR3, as DNA: TGCAGTGCTAGACGCATAGCAGATACGCAGTATTTT. This translates into CSARRIADTQYF.

The chain is built from TRBV30 and TRBJ1-1; D gene ambiguous. The CDR3 length is 14 residues. The V end was cut by 4 bases, the J end by 3 bases, with 15 bases between. Germline V gene data show CDR1 as GTSNPN and CDR2 as SVGIG (reference sequence). CDR3 sequence (DNA): TGTGCCTGGAACCGCATAGGGAGGGACACTGAAGCTTTCTTT. As protein: CAWNRIGRDTEAFF.